This T cell receptor (beta chain) was profiled in a study of blood T cells in healthy people across ages. Primers used in a second PCR of about 6 to 11 cycles were a sample-barcoded 5' primer and a J-beta primer mix. TCRdb analysed the 5' RACE reads with MiXCR anew, one entry per CDR3 protein. The sample shows over 1.5 million distinct CDR3 sequences, 40% to 55% of them seen only once. This clonotype was detected only once. What it recognizes is unknown. Germline V gene sequence: CDR1 LGHNA, CDR2 YNFKEQ. Trimming stripped 3 bases from V and 7 bases from J, with 19 bases between. The length of the CDR3 is 15 residues. Whole-study findings and limits: A roughly linear fall in TCR beta diversity per million T cells was seen with increasing age.

This clonotype originated in a woman aged 40-49 years in good health. The chain couples TRBV4-2 to TRBJ2-7; D gene uncertain. Sequencing was done on a sample of blood. CDR3 DNA: TGTGCCAGCAGCCATCCGGGCAGCTCCTACAATGAGCAGTACTTC. This encodes CASSHPGSSYNEQYF.